This entry concerns a single TCR beta chain. This record comes from a study of blood T cells in healthy people across ages. This CDR3 is 13 amino acids long. V was trimmed by 1 base and J by 6 bases, leaving 9 bases between them. The germline gives CDR1 DFQATT, CDR2 SNEGSKA (reference sequence). The second PCR ran about 6 to 11 cycles with a sample-barcoded 5' primer and J-beta primers. TCRdb reprocessed the 5' RACE reads via MiXCR and lists one record per CDR3 protein. The data contain roughly 1,500,000 distinct CDR3 sequences, 30% to 35% of them singletons. Sequenced sample: blood. This rearrangement joins TRBV20-1 to TRBJ1-4; no clear D gene. The sequence came from a woman aged 30 to 39 in good health. CDR3 DNA sequence: TGCAGTGCTAGAGGGGCAGCGGATGAAAAACTGTTTTTT. It codes for CSARGAADEKLFF.